The rows below give T cell receptor beta chains drawn from one sample of a study of blood T cell repertoires in COVID-19. Produced via immunoSEQ multiplex PCR; TCRdb's table is partial and in-frame only. This table has around 300,000 clones, roughly 90% appearing once. Sequencing was carried out using peripheral blood. Receptors originate from a woman under 40 with COVID-19, enrolled during active disease. The CDR3 runs from the conserved cysteine through the conserved F or W. A D gene is named only where the DNA matches it firmly. Some rows have no size entry. The others give once, few or many, or a class for an expanded clone.

v_gene,d_gene,len,abundance,j_gene,CDR3aa,CDR3nt
TRBV2,TRBD2,17,-,TRBJ2-1,CASSEATGLAGRPGQFF,TGTGCCAGCAGTGAAGCCACGGGACTAGCGGGGCGGCCTGGGCAGTTCTTC
TRBV5-1,-,13,-,TRBJ1-1,CASSLRDYTEAFF,TGCGCCAGCAGCTTGCGCGATTACACTGAAGCTTTCTTT
TRBV5-1,TRBD2,15,-,TRBJ2-3,CASSPTSGSADTQYF,TGCGCCAGCAGCCCTACTAGCGGGAGTGCAGATACGCAGTATTTT
TRBV5-1,-,15,-,TRBJ1-5,CASSLDTESNQPQHF,TGCGCCAGCAGCTTGGATACAGAGAGCAATCAGCCCCAGCATTTT
TRBV5-1,-,15,-,TRBJ1-2,CASSQAPGNNYGYTF,TGCGCCAGCAGTCAGGCCCCGGGAAACAACTATGGCTACACCTTC
TRBV6-1,TRBD1,15,once,TRBJ1-3,CASSRDRDSGNTIYF,TGTGCCAGCAGCCGGGACAGGGACTCTGGAAACACCATATATTTT
TRBV11-3,TRBD1,13,-,TRBJ2-7,CASSTRDSYEQYF,TGTGCCAGCAGCACCCGGGACAGCTACGAGCAGTACTTC
TRBV7-9,-,15,-,TRBJ1-5,CASSLVGEGNQPQHF,TGTGCCAGCAGCTTAGTGGGGGAGGGCAATCAGCCCCAGCATTTT
TRBV29-1,-,13,-,TRBJ1-1,CSVEVFGNTEAFF,TGCAGCGTTGAAGTCTTCGGGAACACTGAAGCTTTCTTT
TRBV27,TRBD1,12,-,TRBJ1-2,CASSHTGDGYTF,TGTGCCAGCAGTCACACAGGGGATGGCTACACCTTC
TRBV11-2,-,13,-,TRBJ1-2,CASSPGPQVGYTF,TGTGCCAGCAGCCCAGGCCCACAGGTTGGCTACACCTTC
TRBV5-1,TRBD2,17,-,TRBJ2-3,CASSLGPAGGGTDTQYF,TGCGCCAGCAGCTTGGGGCCAGCGGGAGGTGGCACAGATACGCAGTATTTT
TRBV3-1/TRBV3-2,-,12,once,TRBJ1-1,CASSQEAHGAFF,TGTGCCAGCAGCCAAGAGGCCCATGGAGCTTTCTTT
TRBV12-5,TRBD1,16,-,TRBJ2-7,CASGLALDRGSYEQYF,TGTGCTAGTGGTTTGGCCCTCGACAGGGGAAGCTACGAGCAGTACTTC
TRBV9,-,12,-,TRBJ2-5,CASQGVEETQYF,TGTGCCAGCCAAGGGGTTGAAGAGACCCAGTACTTC
TRBV19,TRBD1,16,-,TRBJ1-3,CASSSWTGYSGNTIYF,TGTGCCAGTAGTTCCTGGACAGGCTACTCTGGAAACACCATATATTTT
TRBV5-4,TRBD2,17,once,TRBJ2-1,CASSPLDGTSEYNEQFF,TGTGCCAGCAGCCCCTTGGACGGGACTAGCGAATACAATGAGCAGTTCTTC
TRBV4-1,-,15,-,TRBJ1-5,CASSQDNGLDQPQHF,TGCGCCAGCAGCCAAGATAATGGCCTTGATCAGCCCCAGCATTTT
TRBV7-2,-,16,-,TRBJ1-3,CASSPVAVFSGNTIYF,TGTGCCAGCAGCCCCGTCGCAGTATTCTCTGGAAACACCATATATTTT
TRBV27,TRBD1,15,-,TRBJ2-7,CASSLLPRTGDEQYF,TGTGCCAGCAGTTTATTGCCGAGGACAGGGGACGAGCAGTACTTC
TRBV5-6,-,16,once,TRBJ2-2,CASSLMGQGDTGELFF,TGTGCCAGCAGCTTGATGGGCCAGGGTGACACCGGGGAGCTGTTTTTT
TRBV7-8,TRBD1,17,once,TRBJ1-1,CASSFPGQGALNTEAFF,TGTGCCAGCAGCTTCCCGGGACAGGGGGCTTTGAACACTGAAGCTTTCTTT
TRBV3-1/TRBV3-2,-,12,once,TRBJ1-1,CASSLPRTEAFF,TGTGCCAGCAGCTTACCGAGGACTGAAGCTTTCTTT
TRBV11-2,-,13,-,TRBJ2-3,CASSLTGTDTQYF,TGTGCCAGCAGCCTCACAGGCACAGATACGCAGTATTTT
TRBV11-2,-,17,-,TRBJ1-6,CASSSKYLVGDNSPLHF,TGTGCCAGCAGCTCGAAATATCTGGTCGGGGATAATTCACCCCTCCACTTT
TRBV11-3,-,12,few,TRBJ2-2,CASSQATGELFF,TGTGCCAGCAGCCAAGCCACCGGGGAGCTGTTTTTT
TRBV5-8,-,12,-,TRBJ2-2,CASSRGSRELFF,TGTGCCAGCAGCCGGGGGAGCCGGGAGCTGTTTTTT
TRBV10-1,-,13,once,TRBJ1-2,CASSESTGYGYTF,TGCGCCAGCAGTGAGTCGACAGGTTATGGCTACACCTTC
TRBV18,-,13,-,TRBJ2-5,CASSPSPFETQYF,TGTGCCAGCTCACCTAGCCCGTTTGAGACCCAGTACTTC